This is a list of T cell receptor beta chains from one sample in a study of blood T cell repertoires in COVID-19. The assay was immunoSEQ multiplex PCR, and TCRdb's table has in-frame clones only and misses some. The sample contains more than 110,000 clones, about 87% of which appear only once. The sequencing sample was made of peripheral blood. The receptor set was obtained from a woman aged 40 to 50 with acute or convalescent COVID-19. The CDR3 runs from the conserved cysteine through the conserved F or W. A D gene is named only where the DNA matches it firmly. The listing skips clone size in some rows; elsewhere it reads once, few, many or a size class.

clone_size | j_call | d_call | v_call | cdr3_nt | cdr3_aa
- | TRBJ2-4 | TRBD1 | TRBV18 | TGTGCCAGCTCACCACTAGGGGGCGAGGGTTGGGCCAAAAACATTCAGTACTTC | CASSPLGGEGWAKNIQYF
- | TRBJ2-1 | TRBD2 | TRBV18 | TGTGCCAGCTCCTTGGGACTAAACAATGAGCAGTTCTTC | CASSLGLNNEQFF
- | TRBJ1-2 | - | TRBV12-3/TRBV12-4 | TGTGCCAGCACCCGGGGGGCAGTTGGTGGCTACACCTTC | CASTRGAVGGYTF
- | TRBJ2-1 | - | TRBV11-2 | TGTGCCAGCAGCTTAGTAGGCAAACAGGCTAGGTATGAGCAGTTCTTC | CASSLVGKQARYEQFF
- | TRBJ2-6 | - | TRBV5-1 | TGCGCCAGCAGCGACCACGGGATCGGAGCCAACGTCCTGACTTTC | CASSDHGIGANVLTF
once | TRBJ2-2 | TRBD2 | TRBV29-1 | TGCAGCGTCTTGAAAGTAGCGGGTCCTGGGGGGGAGCTGTTTTTT | CSVLKVAGPGGELFF
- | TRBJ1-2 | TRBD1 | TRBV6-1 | TGTGCCAGCAGTGAAGGTCGGGACAGTTCTAACTATGGCTACACCTTC | CASSEGRDSSNYGYTF
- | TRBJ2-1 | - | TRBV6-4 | TGTGCCAGCAGTATAGACAGTACCTCCTACAATGAGCAGTTCTTC | CASSIDSTSYNEQFF
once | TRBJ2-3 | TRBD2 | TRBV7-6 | TGTGCCAGCAGCTTAGCGGGAGCGGGGCGCACAGATACGCAGTATTTT | CASSLAGAGRTDTQYF
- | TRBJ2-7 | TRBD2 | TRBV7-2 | TGTGCCAGCAGCTCTTTCTTGCTAGCGGGCGCACTCTACGAGCAGTACTTC | CASSSFLLAGALYEQYF
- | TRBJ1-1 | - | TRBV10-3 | TGTGCCATCAGTGGCGACAGACAGAACACTGAAGCTTTCTTT | CAISGDRQNTEAFF
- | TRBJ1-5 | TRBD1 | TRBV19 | TGTGCCAGTAGTACGGACAGGACCAATCAGCCCCAGCATTTT | CASSTDRTNQPQHF
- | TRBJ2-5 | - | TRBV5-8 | TGTGCCAGCCGCCCGAGGGGGCAAGAGACCCAGTACTTC | CASRPRGQETQYF
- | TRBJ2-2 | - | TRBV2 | TGTGCCAGCAGTGAGGGGCTACTTAACACCGGGGAGCTGTTTTTT | CASSEGLLNTGELFF
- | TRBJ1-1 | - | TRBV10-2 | TGCGCCAGCAGAGTCCAGGGTATTAACACTGAAGCTTTCTTT | CASRVQGINTEAFF
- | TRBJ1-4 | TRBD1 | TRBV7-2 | TGTGCCAGCAGCTTCGGGGTGAGGGGGCAGGGTGAAAAACTGTTTTTT | CASSFGVRGQGEKLFF
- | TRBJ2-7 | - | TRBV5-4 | TGTGCCAGCAGCTTGGGGGGCAAGAGCTCCTACGAGCAGTACTTC | CASSLGGKSSYEQYF
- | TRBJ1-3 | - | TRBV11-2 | TGTGCCAGCAGCTTAGGGTCGGGCTCTGGAAACACCATATATTTT | CASSLGSGSGNTIYF
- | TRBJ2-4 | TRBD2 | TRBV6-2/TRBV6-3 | TGTGCCAGCAGTCCGGGACTAGCGGGGCCAAGGGGGGCCAAAAACATTCAGTACTTC | CASSPGLAGPRGAKNIQYF
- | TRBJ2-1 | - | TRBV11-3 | TGTGCCAGCAGCTTAGGACAGAGCTCCTACAATGAGCAGTTCTTC | CASSLGQSSYNEQFF
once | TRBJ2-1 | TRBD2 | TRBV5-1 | TGCGCCAGCAGCTTGGTGGGCGGGAGGGCCTACAATGAGCAGTTCTTC | CASSLVGGRAYNEQFF
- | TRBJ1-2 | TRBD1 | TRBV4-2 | TGTGCCAGCAGCCAGACAGGGGGCAACTATGGCTACACCTTC | CASSQTGGNYGYTF
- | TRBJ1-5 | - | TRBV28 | TGTGCCAGCATTCCGGGGGTTAGGCTGTATAGCAATCAGCCCCAGCATTTT | CASIPGVRLYSNQPQHF
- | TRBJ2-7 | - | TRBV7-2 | TGTGCCAGCAGCTTAGCCTCCGGTTTTTCGGCCTACGAGCAGTACTTC | CASSLASGFSAYEQYF
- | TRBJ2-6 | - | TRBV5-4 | TGTGCCAGCAGTCGTCCGAGCTCTGGGGCCAACGTCCTGACTTTC | CASSRPSSGANVLTF
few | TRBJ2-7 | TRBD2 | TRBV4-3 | TGCGCCAGCAGCCCCACTAGCGGGGGGGCCGTGGACGAGCAGTACTTC | CASSPTSGGAVDEQYF
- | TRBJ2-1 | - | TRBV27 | TGTGCCAGCAGGGCGACTAGAAAGGGCAATGAGCAGTTCTTC | CASRATRKGNEQFF
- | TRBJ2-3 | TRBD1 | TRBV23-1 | TGCGCCAGCAGTCAACCGGGACAGGGTAATGAAGATACGCAGTATTTT | CASSQPGQGNEDTQYF
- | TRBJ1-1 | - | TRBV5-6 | TGTGCCAGCAGTCCCATTGGGAGGATGAACACTGAAGCTTTCTTT | CASSPIGRMNTEAFF
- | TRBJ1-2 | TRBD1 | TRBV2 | TGTGCCAGCACGCCGACAGGGAACGGCTACACCTTC | CASTPTGNGYTF
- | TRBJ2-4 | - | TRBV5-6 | TGTGCCAGCAGCTCCGGAGGAGTGGGGGGGCGAACCAAAAACATTCAGTACTTC | CASSSGGVGGRTKNIQYF
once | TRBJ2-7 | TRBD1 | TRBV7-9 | TGTGCCAGCAGCGACCGGACAGGGGCCATCGCCTACGAGCAGTACTTC | CASSDRTGAIAYEQYF
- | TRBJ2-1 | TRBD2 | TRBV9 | TGTGCCAGCAGCGTAGGACTAGCGGGAGGGTATGAGCAGTTCTTC | CASSVGLAGGYEQFF
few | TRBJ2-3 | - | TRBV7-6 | TGTGCCAGCAGCTCCTCATCAGGGGCCTGGGATACGCAGTATTTT | CASSSSSGAWDTQYF
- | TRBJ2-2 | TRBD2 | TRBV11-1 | TGTGCCAGCAGCTCTTACGGGAGGCCAACCGGGGAGCTGTTTTTT | CASSSYGRPTGELFF
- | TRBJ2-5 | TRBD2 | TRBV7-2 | TGTGCCAGCAGCCCTCCTGCGGGGGGTGGGACCCAGTACTTC | CASSPPAGGGTQYF
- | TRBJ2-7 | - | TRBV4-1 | TGCGCCAGCAGCCATATCCCAGGCATTCACTCCTACGAGCAGTACTTC | CASSHIPGIHSYEQYF
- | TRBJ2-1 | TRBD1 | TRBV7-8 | TGTGCCAGCAGCTTAGGGGACAGGGTCTACAATGAGCAGTTCTTC | CASSLGDRVYNEQFF
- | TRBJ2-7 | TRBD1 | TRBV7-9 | TGTGCCAGCAGCTCTGGGACAGGGGATACAGTCTACGAGCAGTACTTC | CASSSGTGDTVYEQYF
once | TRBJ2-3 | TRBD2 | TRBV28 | TGTGCCAGCAGTCCCGGGACTAGCGGGAGAAATACGCAGTATTTT | CASSPGTSGRNTQYF
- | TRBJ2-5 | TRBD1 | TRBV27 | TGTGCCAGCAGTTACGGACAGGGGGCTTTGTGGGAGACCCAGTACTTC | CASSYGQGALWETQYF
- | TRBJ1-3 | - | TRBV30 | TGTGCCTGGAGTCCTCTGAACACCATATATTTT | CAWSPLNTIYF